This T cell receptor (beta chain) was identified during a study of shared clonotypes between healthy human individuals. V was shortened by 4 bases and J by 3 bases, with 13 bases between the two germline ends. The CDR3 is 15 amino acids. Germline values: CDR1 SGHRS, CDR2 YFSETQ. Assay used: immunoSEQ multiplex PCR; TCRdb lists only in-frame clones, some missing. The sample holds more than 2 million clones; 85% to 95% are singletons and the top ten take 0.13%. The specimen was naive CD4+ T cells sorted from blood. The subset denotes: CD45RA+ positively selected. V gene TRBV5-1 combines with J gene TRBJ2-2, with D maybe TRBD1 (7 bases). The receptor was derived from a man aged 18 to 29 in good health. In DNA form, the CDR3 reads TGCGCCAGCAGCCCGGCGGGACAGTACACCGGGGAGCTGTTTTTT. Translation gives CASSPAGQYTGELFF.